This T cell receptor (beta chain) is from a study of blood T cell repertoires in COVID-19. Study as a whole: Whether acute or convalescent, the COVID-19 samples came from the United States, Italy and Spain. The cDNA or gDNA used as material had been derived from T cells, B-cell-depleted T cells, or PBMCs.

Methods used by the authors: Amplification from reference gene primers served as the basis for estimated nucleated cell counts. Measured with immunoSEQ multiplex PCR; TCRdb has only the in-frame clones, and not every one. From that table come the V and J calls and clone size; the DNA was used to work out D and trimming. The sample carries over 450,000 clones, roughly 89% recorded once. Seattle cases were enrolled at active infection and followed longitudinally. The J segment lost 6 bases and the V segment lost 4 bases, leaving 6 bases of the junction unmatched. CDR3 length: 16 residues. Germline CDR1 reads SGHRS; CDR2 reads YFSETQ.

The origin of this receptor is a woman between 50 and 59 years old with COVID-19, enrolled during active disease. The chain carries TRBV5-1 and TRBJ2-1, with TRBD2 matching over 14 bases. Sequenced: peripheral blood. DNA of the CDR3: TGCGCCAGCAGCACCACCGGGACTAGCGGGGGCAATGAGCAGTTCTTC. Residues: CASSTTGTSGGNEQFF.